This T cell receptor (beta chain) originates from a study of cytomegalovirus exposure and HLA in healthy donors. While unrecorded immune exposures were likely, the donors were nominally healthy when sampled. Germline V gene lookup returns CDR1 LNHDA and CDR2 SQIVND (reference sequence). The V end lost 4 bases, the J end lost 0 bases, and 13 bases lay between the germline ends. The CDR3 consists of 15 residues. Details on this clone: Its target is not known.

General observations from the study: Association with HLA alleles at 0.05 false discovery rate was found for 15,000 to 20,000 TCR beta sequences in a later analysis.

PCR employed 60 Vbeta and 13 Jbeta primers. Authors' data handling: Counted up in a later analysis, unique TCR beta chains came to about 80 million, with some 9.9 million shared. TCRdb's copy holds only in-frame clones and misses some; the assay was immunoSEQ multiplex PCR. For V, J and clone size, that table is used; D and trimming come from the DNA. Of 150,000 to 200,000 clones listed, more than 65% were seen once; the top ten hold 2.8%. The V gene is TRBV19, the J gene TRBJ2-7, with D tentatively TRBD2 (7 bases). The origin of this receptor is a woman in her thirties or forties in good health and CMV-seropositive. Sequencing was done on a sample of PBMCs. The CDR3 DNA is TGTGCCAGTAGTACCACTCGGGGGGCCTCCTACGAGCAGTACTTC. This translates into CASSTTRGASYEQYF.